These 4 T cell receptor beta chains were sequenced from one sample in a study of cytomegalovirus exposure and HLA in healthy donors. The study ran its PCR with 60 Vbeta and 13 Jbeta primers. Sequencing used immunoSEQ multiplex PCR; TCRdb keeps in-frame clones, though not all of them. The table includes around 150,000 clones, roughly 63% detected once. Sequences were obtained from PBMCs. The source of these receptors is a woman aged 55-70 years in good health and CMV-seropositive.

This chain links TRBV25-1 with TRBJ1-1, with 12 bases aligning to TRBD1. The J segment lost 4 bases and the V segment lost 6 bases, leaving 9 bases of the junction unmatched. This CDR3 has 16 amino acids. Germline lookup yields CDR1 MGHDK and CDR2 SYGVNS. CDR3 sequence reads: CASRRGGQGALTEAFF. CDR3 nucleotides: TGTGCCAGCAGACGTGGGGGACAGGGGGCGCTCACTGAAGCTTTCTTT.

The chain has TRBV5-6 and TRBJ1-5; tentative D call: TRBD1 (5 bases). V lost 3 bases and J 2 bases, leaving 12 bases between the germline ends. CDR1 is SGHDT and CDR2 is YYEEEE in the germline V gene. The CDR3 has 15 residues. CDR3 nucleotides: TGTGCCAGCAGCTCTCAGGGTTCTGGCAATCAGCCCCAGCATTTT. Translating gives CASSSQGSGNQPQHF. The whole variable domain, filled in from reference TRBV5-6 and TRBJ1-5, reads DAGVTQSPTHLIKTRGQQVTLRCSPKSGHDTVSWYQQALGQGPQFIFQYYEEEERQRGNFPDRFSGHQFPNYSSELNVNALLLGDSALYLCASSSQGSGNQPQHFGDGTRLSIL.

The genes are TRBV10-3 and TRBJ2-7, with 8 bases fitting TRBD1. J lost 5 bases, V lost 6 bases, and 6 bases had no gene match. The germline CDR1 and CDR2 sequences are ENHRY and SYGVKD. This CDR3 region has 13 residues. In DNA form, the CDR3 reads TGTGCCATCAGCTCGGACAGGGTACACGAGCAGTACTTC. Amino acids: CAISSDRVHEQYF.

The J gene is TRBJ2-5, the V gene TRBV18; possibly TRBD2 for D (5 bases). CDR1 is KGHSH, CDR2 LQKENI, per germline. The V and J ends lost 1 base and 4 bases respectively, with 10 bases between them. This CDR3 is 14 amino acids long. The CDR3 bases are TGTGCCAGCTCACCACAGGAAGGGAGAGAGACCCAGTACTTC. Amino acids: CASSPQEGRETQYF.